Below, 5 T cell receptor beta chains from the same sample are listed, as sequenced in a study of T cell repertoires in cytomegalovirus infection. TCRdb reprocessed the reads with MiXCR, giving one entry per CDR3 protein. The sample has some 400,000 distinct CDR3 sequences; about 33% are singletons. Sample: PBMCs. Source of these receptors: a human donor in good health (CMV status not recorded). Some clones in this sample may be carry-over from other donors' samples.

The genes are TRBV6-6 and TRBJ2-4; 8 positions match TRBD2. V shed 4 bases and J 8 bases; nucleotides not matched to a gene: 13. This CDR3 region has 16 residues. Germline values: CDR1 MNHNY, CDR2 SVGAGI (reference sequence). CDR3: CASSSGGGTPRDIQYF. CDR3 DNA: TGTGCCAGCAGTTCCGGCGGGGGGACGCCGCGGGACATTCAGTACTTC.

At least ten counts were recorded for this clonotype. The CDR3 nucleotides are TGTGCCAGCAGCCTTCGTTGGGATACGCAGTATTTT. It is translated as CASSLRWDTQYF. V gene TRBV7-8 combines with J gene TRBJ2-3; no firm D call. Per the germline V gene, CDR1 is SGHVS and CDR2 is FQNEAQ. This CDR3 region has 12 residues. The ends were cut back, 5 bases at V and 6 bases at J, with 9 bases in the middle.

The chain employs TRBV4-1 and TRBJ1-4, with D tentatively TRBD1 (5 bases). CDR1 MGHRA and CDR2 YSYEKL come from the germline V gene. This CDR3 has 19 amino acids. Trimming removed 0 bases at V and 3 bases at J, with 20 bases between. CDR3 sequence: CASSQDRVWRDLPNEKLFF. The CDR3 DNA follows: TGCGCCAGCAGCCAAGACAGGGTTTGGAGGGACCTACCTAATGAAAAACTGTTTTTT.

This clonotype was observed a few times. This rearrangement joins TRBV7-2 to TRBJ2-1; the D gene is possibly TRBD1 (6 bases). V shed 5 bases and J shed 3 bases, with 14 bases lying between them. The CDR3 spans 15 residues. CDR1 and CDR2 (germline): SGHTA, FQGNSA. CDR3 sequence reads: CASSIPGADYNEQFF. CDR3 in DNA: TGTGCCAGCAGCATTCCAGGGGCGGACTACAATGAGCAGTTCTTC. Based on the CDR3 plus reference TRBV7-2 and TRBJ2-1, the full variable domain is GAGVSQSPSNKVTEKGKDVELRCDPISGHTALYWYRQSLGQGLEFLIYFQGNSAPDKSGLPSDRFSAERTGGSVSTLTIQRTQQEDSAVYLCASSIPGADYNEQFFGPGTRLTVL.

This clonotype came up a few times. The chain employs TRBV2 and TRBJ1-4, with 11 positions matching TRBD1. The CDR3 contains 12 residues. CDR1 is SNHLY, CDR2 FYNNEI, per germline. The V gene end was trimmed by 5 bases and the J gene end by 13 bases; junction bases not matched to a gene: 3. This CDR3 reads CASSRTGGGLFF. The CDR3 DNA follows: TGTGCCAGCAGTCGGACAGGGGGCGGACTGTTTTTT. Full variable domain (rest looked up from reference TRBV2 and TRBJ1-4): EPEVTQTPSHQVTQMGQEVILRCVPISNHLYFYWYRQILGQKVEFLVSFYNNEISEKSEIFDDQFSVERPDGSNFTLKIRSTKLEDSAMYFCASSRTGGGLFFGSGTQLSVL.